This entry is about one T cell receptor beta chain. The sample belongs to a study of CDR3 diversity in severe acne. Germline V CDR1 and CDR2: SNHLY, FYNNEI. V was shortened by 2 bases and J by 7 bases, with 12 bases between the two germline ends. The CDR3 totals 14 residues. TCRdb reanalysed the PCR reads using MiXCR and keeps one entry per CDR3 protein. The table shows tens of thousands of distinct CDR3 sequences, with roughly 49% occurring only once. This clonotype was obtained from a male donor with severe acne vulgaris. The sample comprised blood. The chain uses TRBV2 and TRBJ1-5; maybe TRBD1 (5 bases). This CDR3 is CASSELGSGQPQHF. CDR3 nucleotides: TGTGCCAGCAGTGAATTAGGGTCAGGGCAGCCCCAGCATTTT.